Listed below are T cell receptor beta chains from one sample, sequenced in a study of blood T cell repertoires in COVID-19. Sequencing was performed with immunoSEQ multiplex PCR; in TCRdb, only in-frame clones are kept and a portion is missing. This sample has fewer than 200,000 clones; 80% to 90% occur once, and the top ten carry approximately 2%. Sequenced sample: peripheral blood. These TCRs come from a man between 18 and 29 years old who had recovered from COVID-19. CDR3s include the opening cysteine and the closing phenylalanine or tryptophan. The D gene is left open where the match is weak. Size tells how often a clone was seen (once, few, many) or the class of an expanded clone, and some rows leave it out.

>few|TRBV6-5|NA|TRBJ1-5
TGTGCCAGCAGTTATGGGGCGGAACAGCCCCAGCATTTT
CASSYGAEQPQHF
>NA|TRBV5-6|TRBD2|TRBJ2-3
TGTGCCAGCAGCTGGGGGACTAGCGGGAGGGTTTACAGCACAGATACGCAGTATTTT
CASSWGTSGRVYSTDTQYF
>NA|TRBV19|NA|TRBJ2-3
TGTGCCAGTAGTGCCCCGCAGGCAGGGACAGATACGCAGTATTTT
CASSAPQAGTDTQYF
>once|TRBV6-5|NA|TRBJ2-7
TGTGCCAGCAGTTACCCGGGTAGCGCGACCTACGAGCAGTACTTC
CASSYPGSATYEQYF
>NA|TRBV4-2|TRBD1|TRBJ2-7
TGTGCCAGCAGCCATGGACAGGATAGCTCCTACGAGCAGTACTTC
CASSHGQDSSYEQYF
>NA|TRBV10-3|NA|TRBJ1-1
TGTGCCTCCAGGGGAGACATGAACACTGAAGCTTTCTTT
CASRGDMNTEAFF
>NA|TRBV7-6|NA|TRBJ2-2
TGTGCCAGCAGCTACAGGACCGGGGAGCTGTTTTTT
CASSYRTGELFF
>NA|TRBV14|NA|TRBJ1-6
TGTGCCAGCAGCCAACAGTCAGGTTCACCCCTCCACTTT
CASSQQSGSPLHF
>NA|TRBV20-1|TRBD1|TRBJ2-7
TGCAGTGCTAGTAGGGGGCGTCACGAGCAGTACTTC
CSASRGRHEQYF
>NA|TRBV7-9|TRBD1|TRBJ2-7
TGTGCCAGCAGCCCCTTCGGGACAGGGGTTTCGAACTACGAGCAGTACTTC
CASSPFGTGVSNYEQYF
>NA|TRBV18|NA|TRBJ2-5
TGTGCCAGCTCACCAGGGCGAGAGACCCAGTACTTC
CASSPGRETQYF
>NA|TRBV18|NA|TRBJ2-7
TGTGCCAGCTCCCCAAGGGGTGGGGAGCAGTACTTC
CASSPRGGEQYF
>NA|TRBV24-1|NA|TRBJ1-5
TGTGCCACCAGTGATTTGCGGGCAGGCCAGGGGCTCAATCAGCCCCAGCATTTT
CATSDLRAGQGLNQPQHF
>NA|TRBV12-3/TRBV12-4|NA|TRBJ1-3
TGTGCCAGCAGTTTTGGGGGCGGAAACACCATATATTTT
CASSFGGGNTIYF
>NA|TRBV2|NA|TRBJ1-2
TGTGCCAGCAGTGCCGAACAGCCTTATGGCTACACCTTC
CASSAEQPYGYTF
>NA|TRBV2|TRBD1|TRBJ2-3
TGTGCCATCAGGGGGCGCACAGATACGCAGTATTTT
CAIRGRTDTQYF
>NA|TRBV15|TRBD2|TRBJ2-7
TGTGCCACCAGCACGGGACTAGCGTACGAGCAGTACTTC
CATSTGLAYEQYF
>NA|TRBV7-6|TRBD2|TRBJ2-3
TGTGCCAGCAGCTTAGAATCGCATTACGGCGGGAGTGTCCCAGATACGCAGTATTTT
CASSLESHYGGSVPDTQYF